Listed below are T cell receptor beta chains from one sample, sequenced in a study of metastatic and nonmetastatic thyroid tumors. Via MiXCR, TCRdb re-called the PCR reads. The sample holds approximately 82,000 clones, about an eighth seen once. The specimen was tumor tissue. These TCRs come from a female donor with papillary thyroid cancer or a benign thyroid nodule (not recorded which). Some clones in this sample may be carry-over from other donors' samples. Both conserved end residues are part of each CDR3. A D gene is named only where the DNA matches it firmly. Clone size, where shown, is once, few, many, or a class for clones that have expanded.

cdr3_aa cdr3_nt clone_size v_call d_call j_call
CASSVEGSGISTDTQYF TGTGCCAGCAGCGTAGAGGGTAGCGGGATTAGCACAGATACGCAGTATTTT medium-sized TRBV9 TRBD2 TRBJ2-3
CSTRPTGGGDEQYF TGCAGTACTAGGCCCACAGGGGGAGGGGACGAGCAGTACTTC many TRBV20-1 NA TRBJ2-7
CTSSMDWMGYEQYF TGCACCAGCAGCATGGACTGGATGGGCTACGAGCAGTACTTC NA TRBV5-1 NA TRBJ2-7
CASSFMVGISSEQYF TGTGCCAGCAGCTTTATGGTTGGGATCTCCTCAGAGCAGTACTTC many TRBV7-8 NA TRBJ2-7
CAWAGTTGTQYF TGTGCCTGGGCCGGGACCACTGGTACGCAGTATTTT many TRBV30 NA TRBJ2-3
CASSTAGTSGRVRYEQYF TGTGCCAGTAGTACCGCCGGCACTAGCGGGAGGGTACGCTACGAGCAGTACTTC many TRBV19 TRBD2 TRBJ2-7
CASSVDTMWYNEQFF TGTGCCAGCAGCGTGGATACGATGTGGTACAATGAGCAGTTCTTC NA TRBV9 NA TRBJ2-1
CASRPGRAVYNEQFF TGTGCCAGCAGACCCGGGAGGGCCGTATACAATGAGCAGTTCTTC many TRBV2 TRBD2 TRBJ2-1
CASSSDRSSGYTF TGTGCCAGTAGTAGTGACAGGTCGAGTGGCTACACCTTC many TRBV19 NA TRBJ1-2
CASSLMTRQTYEQYF TGTGCCAGCAGTTTAATGACACGGCAGACCTACGAGCAGTACTTC many TRBV27 NA TRBJ2-7
CASSPKYQPQHF TGTGCCAGCAGTCCTAAATATCAGCCCCAGCATTTT many TRBV28 NA TRBJ1-5
CASSYSFQGNHEQYF TGTGCCAGCAGTTACTCTTTTCAGGGCAATCACGAGCAGTACTTC NA TRBV6-5 NA TRBJ2-7
CASSLYLRGDGYTF TGTGCCAGCAGTTTATACCTCCGGGGGGATGGCTACACCTTC many TRBV12-3/TRBV12-4 NA TRBJ1-2
CASSWDRRWGYTF TGTGCCAGCAGCTGGGACAGGCGCTGGGGCTACACCTTC many TRBV7-8 TRBD1 TRBJ1-2
CASSLETGYSPLHF TGTGCCAGCAGCTTAGAAACGGGTTATTCACCCCTCCACTTT NA TRBV7-8 NA TRBJ1-6
CSALGREPHYGYTF TGCAGTGCTCTCGGTCGGGAGCCCCACTATGGCTACACCTTC many TRBV20-1 NA TRBJ1-2
CAISRDPSYEQYF TGTGCCATCAGTAGGGACCCCTCCTACGAGCAGTACTTC many TRBV10-3 NA TRBJ2-7
CASRRGTGALSYNSPLHF TGTGCCAGCCGTCGGGGGACAGGAGCTCTCTCCTATAATTCACCCCTCCACTTT many TRBV6-5 TRBD1 TRBJ1-6
CASSFGDTQYF TGCGCCAGCAGCTTCGGAGATACGCAGTATTTT many TRBV5-1 NA TRBJ2-3
CARTLRTGDRHNEQFF TGTGCCAGGACGCTGCGGACAGGGGATAGGCACAATGAGCAGTTCTTC many TRBV2 TRBD1 TRBJ2-1
CASSTGQGTEKLFF TGTGCCAGCAGTACAGGACAGGGGACGGAAAAACTGTTTTTT many TRBV2 TRBD1 TRBJ1-4
CASSERLSGGPRDTQYF TGTGCCAGCAGTGAAAGGCTATCGGGAGGGCCTCGTGATACGCAGTATTTT many TRBV2 TRBD2 TRBJ2-3
CASSDAGFSNQPQHF TGTGCCAGCAGTGACGCGGGGTTTAGCAATCAGCCCCAGCATTTT many TRBV6-1 NA TRBJ1-5
CASSLNPGTGLCALHF TGTGCCAGCAGTCTTAACCCCGGGACAGGGCTTTGTGCCCTCCACTTT NA TRBV6-1 TRBD1 TRBJ1-6
CASSSKGAGGDEQYF TGTGCCAGCAGTTCGAAGGGGGCGGGGGGGGACGAGCAGTACTTC many TRBV28 TRBD2 TRBJ2-7
CASSVAGYGYTF TGTGCCAGCAGCGTAGCTGGCTATGGCTACACCTTC many TRBV9 NA TRBJ1-2
CATSAEDRLGEKLFF TGTGCCACCAGCGCAGAAGACAGATTAGGTGAAAAACTGTTTTTT many TRBV15 NA TRBJ1-4
CASSWTSGNTGELFF TGTGCCAGCAGCTGGACTAGCGGGAACACCGGGGAGCTGTTTTTT many TRBV7-2 TRBD2 TRBJ2-2
CASSLGEQETQYF TGCGCCAGCTCCCTAGGGGAACAAGAGACCCAGTACTTC NA TRBV4-3 NA TRBJ2-5
CASSIVTGQGAGAQYF TGTGCCAGTAGTATAGTTACCGGACAGGGTGCTGGGGCCCAGTACTTC NA TRBV19 TRBD1 TRBJ2-5
CASSLATGIRAGELFF TGCGCCAGCAGCTTGGCCACAGGGATACGAGCCGGGGAGCTGTTTTTT many TRBV5-1 NA TRBJ2-2
CAIRGTTDNEQFF TGTGCCATCAGGGGGACTACTGACAATGAGCAGTTCTTC many TRBV10-3 TRBD2 TRBJ2-1
CASSFIQGALSNEQFF TGCGCCAGCAGCTTTATACAGGGGGCCCTGAGTAATGAGCAGTTCTTC many TRBV5-1 TRBD1 TRBJ2-1
CANTLWLATWVGEQYF TGTGCCAATACCCTTTGGTTAGCCACCTGGGTGGGCGAGCAGTACTTC many TRBV19 NA TRBJ2-7
CASSPARLGPGTDTQYF TGTGCCAGCAGCCCGGCGAGGCTAGGCCCGGGGACAGATACGCAGTATTTT NA TRBV11-2 NA TRBJ2-3
CASSEEGADYGYTF TGTGCCAGCAGTGAGGAGGGGGCGGACTATGGCTACACCTTC many TRBV2 TRBD1 TRBJ1-2
CASVRESGMSAYEQYF TGTGCCAGCGTTAGAGAAAGCGGTATGTCCGCCTACGAGCAATACTTC once TRBV2 NA TRBJ2-7
CASSVEPGLGLNTEAFF TGTGCCAGCAGCGTAGAGCCAGGGTTAGGACTGAACACTGAAGCTTTCTTT few TRBV9 NA TRBJ1-1
CASSPDRSNYEQYF TGTGCCAGCAGCCCGGACCGGTCGAACTACGAGCAGTACTTC many TRBV9 NA TRBJ2-7
CSAAQGDSNQPQHF TGCAGTGCTGCCCAGGGGGATAGCAATCAGCCCCAGCATTTT many TRBV20-1 TRBD1 TRBJ1-5
CASSEGVETSTDTQYF TGTGCCAGCAGCGAGGGGGTAGAAACTAGCACAGATACGCAGTATTTT many TRBV7-3 NA TRBJ2-3
CANNRGGNSNSPLHF TGTGCCAACAACCGTGGGGGTAACAGTAATTCACCACTCCACTTT NA TRBV28 NA TRBJ1-6
CASSTLGASYEQYF TGTGCCAGCAGCACCCTCGGGGCCAGTTACGAGCAGTACTTC few TRBV5-4 NA TRBJ2-7
CASSPSGGRNTEAFF TGTGCCAGCTCACCAAGTGGGGGGCGGAACACTGAAGCTTTCTTT few TRBV18 NA TRBJ1-1
CATSERTGPLGEQYF TGTGCCACCAGTGAAAGAACAGGACCTTTGGGAGAGCAGTACTTC many TRBV24-1 NA TRBJ2-7
CASSEYGTGQHEQFF TGTGCCAGCAGTGAATATGGGACGGGCCAACATGAGCAGTTCTTC NA TRBV25-1 NA TRBJ2-1
CATSDMTGSSYNEQFF TGTGCCACCAGTGACATGACAGGGAGCTCCTACAATGAGCAGTTCTTC many TRBV24-1 TRBD1 TRBJ2-1
CASSTDRGHKGAFF TGTGCCAGCAGTACGGACAGGGGGCACAAAGGAGCTTTCTTT many TRBV6-1 TRBD1 TRBJ1-1
CASLGLGPGELFF TGTGCCAGCCTGGGACTAGGCCCCGGGGAGCTGTTTTTT many TRBV6-1 TRBD2 TRBJ2-2
CASSSRTGSAYEQYF TGTGCCAGCAGCTCGAGGACAGGGTCCGCCTACGAGCAGTACTTC NA TRBV7-2 TRBD1 TRBJ2-7
CASSLLGGSGETQYF TGTGCCAGCAGTTTATTGGGGGGCTCAGGGGAGACCCAGTACTTC many TRBV12-3/TRBV12-4 NA TRBJ2-5
CASSQGGYEQYF TGTGCCAGCTCACAGGGGGGGTACGAGCAGTACTTC many TRBV18 NA TRBJ2-7
CASRGTAVYGYTF TGTGCCAGCAGGGGAACAGCAGTCTATGGCTACACCTTC many TRBV6-1 NA TRBJ1-2
CASSSSWARNSPLHF TGCGCCAGCAGCAGCAGTTGGGCCAGGAATTCACCCCTCCACTTT NA TRBV5-1 NA TRBJ1-6
CASSDYRVSTDTQYF TGTGCCAGCAGTGACTACAGGGTTAGCACAGATACGCAGTATTTT many TRBV6-1 NA TRBJ2-3
CASSHGTANTEAFF TGTGCCAGCAGCCACGGGACAGCGAACACTGAAGCTTTCTTT NA TRBV11-2 TRBD1 TRBJ1-1
CASTMGQGEYQPQHF TGTGCCAGTACCATGGGACAGGGAGAGTATCAGCCCCAGCATTTT many TRBV19 TRBD1 TRBJ1-5